This T cell receptor (beta chain) was identified during a study of blood T cell repertoires in COVID-19. In this sample, this clone turned up a few times. The V gene lost 4 bases and the J gene lost 3 bases, with 13 bases spanning the gap. From germline, CDR1 is GTSNPN and CDR2 SVGIG (reference sequence). This CDR3 region has 13 residues. Clones were read by immunoSEQ multiplex PCR, and TCRdb kept only the in-frame ones, dropping some. The sample yields around 180,000 clones, 70% to 85% seen once. Sequencing was done on a sample of peripheral blood. The chain links TRBV30 to TRBJ2-7, with D possibly matching TRBD1 (5 bases). The clonotype comes from a human donor in a cohort sampled during active COVID-19. As DNA, the CDR3 is TGTGCCTGGACCGGCAGGGCCGACTACGAGCAGTACTTC. Translation: CAWTGRADYEQYF. The full variable domain, its missing parts supplied by reference TRBV30 and TRBJ2-7, is SQTIHQWPATLVQPVGSPLSLECTVEGTSNPNLYWYRQAAGRGLQLLFYSVGIGQISSEVPQNLSASRPQDRQFILSSKKLLLSDSGFYLCAWTGRADYEQYFGPGTRLTVT.